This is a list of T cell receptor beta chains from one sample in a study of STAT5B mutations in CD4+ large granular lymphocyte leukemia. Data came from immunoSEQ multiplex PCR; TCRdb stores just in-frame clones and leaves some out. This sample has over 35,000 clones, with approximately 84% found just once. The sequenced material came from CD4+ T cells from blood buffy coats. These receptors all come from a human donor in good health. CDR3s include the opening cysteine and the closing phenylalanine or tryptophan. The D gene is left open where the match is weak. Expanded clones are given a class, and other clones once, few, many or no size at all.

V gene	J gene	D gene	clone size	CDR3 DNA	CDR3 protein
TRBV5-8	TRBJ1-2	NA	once	TGTGCCAGCAGCTTGGGAGGGGGTGGCTATGGCTACACCTTC	CASSLGGGGYGYTF
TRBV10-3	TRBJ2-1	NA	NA	TGTGCCATCAGTGGGGGGCTAGCCACATCCTACAATGAGCAGTTCTTC	CAISGGLATSYNEQFF
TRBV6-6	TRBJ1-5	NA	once	TGTGCCAGCAGTCCCAGGAGGAATCAGCCCCAGCATTTT	CASSPRRNQPQHF
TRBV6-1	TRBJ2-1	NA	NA	TGTGCCAGCAGAGATCAACAGGACGTTTACAATGAGCAGTTCTTC	CASRDQQDVYNEQFF
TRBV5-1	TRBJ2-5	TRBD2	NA	TGCGCCAGCAGTCTGCTAGCGGGGGGGCCGGAGACCCAGTACTTC	CASSLLAGGPETQYF
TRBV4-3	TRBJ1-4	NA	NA	TGCGCCAGCAGCCAAAGGGGAGGGGGGGAAAAACTGTTTTTT	CASSQRGGGEKLFF
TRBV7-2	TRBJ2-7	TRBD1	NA	TGTGCCAGCAGCTTTGACAGGGTGTACGAGCAGTACTTC	CASSFDRVYEQYF
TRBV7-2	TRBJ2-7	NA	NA	TGTGCCAGCAGCGCACGATGGGACACCTCTAGAGAGCAGTACTTC	CASSARWDTSREQYF
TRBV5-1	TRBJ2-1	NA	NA	TGCGCCAGCAGCCCCACGGAGGGGGGGCCCTACAATGAGCAGTTCTTC	CASSPTEGGPYNEQFF
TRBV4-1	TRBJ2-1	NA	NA	TGCGCCAGCAGCCAACAGCAACTAGTTAATGAGCAGTTCTTC	CASSQQQLVNEQFF
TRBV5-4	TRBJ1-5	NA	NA	TGTGCCAGCAGCTTGCAGGGCAATCAGCCCCAGCATTTT	CASSLQGNQPQHF
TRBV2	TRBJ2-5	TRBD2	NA	TGTGCCAGCAGTGGGAGCGGGGGGGGAGAGACCCAGTACTTC	CASSGSGGGETQYF
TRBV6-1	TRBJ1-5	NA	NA	TGTGCCAGCGCGCTTGGGGTTGGTCAGCCCCAGCATTTT	CASALGVGQPQHF
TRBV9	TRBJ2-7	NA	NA	TGTGCCAGCAGCGTAGGGCTAGCCTACTACGAGCAGTACTTC	CASSVGLAYYEQYF
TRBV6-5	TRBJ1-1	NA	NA	TGTGCCAGCAGTTACGACACTAGTGGCACTGAAGCTTTCTTT	CASSYDTSGTEAFF
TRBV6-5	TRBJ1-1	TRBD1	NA	TGTGCCAGCACGGACAGGGGTAATGAAGCTTTCTTT	CASTDRGNEAFF
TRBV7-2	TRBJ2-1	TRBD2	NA	TGTGCCAGCAGCTTTGCTAGCGGGGGGGTCTACAATGAGCAGTTCTTC	CASSFASGGVYNEQFF
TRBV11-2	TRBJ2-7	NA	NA	TGTGCCAGCAGCTTAGCTCCGACAGGCTACGAGCAGTACTTC	CASSLAPTGYEQYF
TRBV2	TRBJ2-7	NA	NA	TGTGCCAGCAGTCTGACGACCCCACGCGGGCAGTACTTC	CASSLTTPRGQYF
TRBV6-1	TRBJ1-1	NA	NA	TGTGCCAGCAAGGTGAACACTGAAGCTTTCTTT	CASKVNTEAFF
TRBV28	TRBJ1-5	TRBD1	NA	TGTGCCAGCAGTTTAGGGGGACAGGGGGGCAATCAGCCCCAGCATTTT	CASSLGGQGGNQPQHF
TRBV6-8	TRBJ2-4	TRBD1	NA	TGTGCCAGCCGAAGGGGCCCCGGGACAGCTAAAAACATTCAGTACTTC	CASRRGPGTAKNIQYF
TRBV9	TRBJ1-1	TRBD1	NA	TGTGCCAGCTCCCGACAGGGGAACACTGAGGCTTTCTTT	CASSRQGNTEAFF
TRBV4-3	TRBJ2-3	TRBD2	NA	TGCGCCAGCAGCCGACTAGCGGGAGGGGCAGATACGCAGTATTTT	CASSRLAGGADTQYF
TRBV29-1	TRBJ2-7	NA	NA	TGCAGCGTTGATTTCGCTTCAGGGAAGACCTACGAGCAGTACTTC	CSVDFASGKTYEQYF
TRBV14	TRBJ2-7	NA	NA	TGTGCCAGCAGCCAAGGAAACCGTGAGAGGAACCGTCGGATCTACGAGCAGTACTTC	CASSQGNRERNRRIYEQYF
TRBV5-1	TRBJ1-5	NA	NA	TGCGCCAGCAGCCTGGGGCACGGGACTCTCAAATGCAGCAATCAGCCCCAGCATTTT	CASSLGHGTLKCSNQPQHF
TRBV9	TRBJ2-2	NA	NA	TGTGCCAGCAGCGTAGCGGCGGTGAACACCGGGGAGCTGTTTTTT	CASSVAAVNTGELFF
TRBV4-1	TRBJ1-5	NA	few	TGCGCCAGCAGTCACCAGTGGGGACCCAATCAGCCCCAGCATTTT	CASSHQWGPNQPQHF